In this sample, the clone carrying this TCR beta chain turned up a few times. The antigen remains unidentified. These data belong to a study of CD8 T cells in ankylosing spondylitis. Quantitative 5'-RACE with molecular barcodes produced the TCR beta libraries. TCRdb re-called the 5' RACE reads with MiXCR, one entry per CDR3 protein. The sample lists about 310,000 distinct CDR3 sequences; roughly 20% were seen once. General observations from the study: A TCR beta motif of eight or nine highly homologous variants seemed to mark ankylosing spondylitis blood. Prior literature has documented some motif variants in synovial fluid and blood from reactive arthritis.

CDR3 length: 14 amino acids. Deletions cut 2 bases from V and 5 bases from J, with 12 bases between. Germline CDR1 and CDR2: KGHSH and LQKENI. This receptor was identified in a female donor with ankylosing spondylitis or in good health (not recorded which). This chain joins TRBV18 and TRBJ2-5; no clear D. The specimen sequenced was blood, either unsorted or a sorted T cell fraction (not recorded which). This CDR3 is CASSPEGRRETQYF. Written as DNA, the CDR3 is TGTGCCAGCTCACCAGAAGGGCGCAGGGAGACCCAGTACTTC.